The subject of this entry is one T cell receptor (beta chain). Trimming shortened V by 6 bases and J by 0 bases, and 11 bases separated the two germline ends. CDR3 length: 15 amino acids. CDR1 and CDR2 from the germline V gene are MNHEY and SVGAGI. This sample stems from a study of control samples from healthy donors and cancer patients. Method: immunoSEQ multiplex PCR; TCRdb's copy keeps in-frame clones and lacks some. The profile shows about 58,000 clones, 94% of them singletons. The sequenced sample consisted of blood. The source of this sequence is a man under 40 in good health. V is TRBV6-5 and J is TRBJ1-4; D is uncertain. Written as DNA, the CDR3 is TGTGCCAGCAGGGCCCGCGGAACAACTAATGAAAAACTGTTTTTT. Translated, it gives CASRARGTTNEKLFF.